These T cell receptor beta chains were read from a single sample in a study of blood T cell repertoires in COVID-19. The data were produced by immunoSEQ multiplex PCR, yet TCRdb's version contains in-frame clones alone and is incomplete. Among 150,000 to 200,000 clones listed, about 89% were seen once. Material: peripheral blood. These receptors came from a man in his 70s with acute or convalescent COVID-19. Both conserved end residues are part of each CDR3. Fields, in order: clone size, J gene, V gene, D gene, CDR3 protein, CDR3 DNA. A D gene is named only where the DNA matches it firmly. For some rows the clone size is stated as once, few or many, or as a class when expanded; others skip it.

>.|TRBJ1-6|TRBV6-2/TRBV6-3|.
CASSYGRSSSYNSPLHF
TGTGCCAGCAGTTACGGTCGGTCGAGCTCCTATAATTCACCCCTCCACTTT
>.|TRBJ1-5|TRBV3-1/TRBV3-2|TRBD1
CASSPGQGPRPQHF
TGTGCCAGCAGCCCGGGACAGGGGCCAAGACCCCAGCATTTT
>.|TRBJ2-7|TRBV7-9|TRBD1
CASSLVWDRGYEQYF
TGTGCCAGCAGCTTAGTGTGGGACAGGGGGTACGAGCAGTACTTC
>.|TRBJ1-5|TRBV11-2|.
CASSPGWGFQPQHF
TGTGCCAGCAGCCCCGGGTGGGGCTTTCAGCCCCAGCATTTT
>.|TRBJ2-7|TRBV6-1|.
CASSDGTYEQYF
TGTGCCAGCAGTGACGGGACCTACGAGCAGTACTTC
>.|TRBJ2-7|TRBV7-9|TRBD1
CASSSRGQGSEQYF
TGTGCCAGCAGCTCCCGGGGACAGGGGAGCGAGCAGTACTTC
>.|TRBJ1-2|TRBV5-1|.
CASTFGGDGYTF
TGCGCCAGCACCTTTGGGGGCGATGGCTACACCTTC
>.|TRBJ1-6|TRBV20-1|.
CSASQGRSSPLHF
TGCAGTGCTAGTCAGGGGCGAAGTTCACCCCTCCACTTT
>.|TRBJ2-3|TRBV3-1/TRBV3-2|.
CASRRDTDTQYF
TGTGCCAGCAGGAGGGACACAGATACGCAGTATTTT
>.|TRBJ1-6|TRBV30|.
CAWSVGASAPLHF
TGTGCCTGGAGTGTCGGAGCGTCGGCACCCCTCCACTTT
>.|TRBJ2-5|TRBV6-2/TRBV6-3|.
CASSYGVAAEETQYF
TGTGCCAGCAGTTACGGGGTAGCAGCGGAAGAGACCCAGTACTTC
>.|TRBJ1-5|TRBV10-3|.
CAISEQGGQPQHF
TGTGCCATCAGTGAACAGGGCGGGCAGCCCCAGCATTTT
>once|TRBJ1-3|TRBV28|.
CASSRRQLSPSGNTIYF
TGTGCCAGCAGTAGAAGACAGTTATCCCCCTCTGGAAACACCATATATTTT
>.|TRBJ2-7|TRBV7-8|.
CASSLVQKDEQYF
TGTGCCAGCAGCTTAGTCCAGAAAGACGAGCAGTACTTC